This T cell receptor beta chain was observed in a study of CD8 T cells in ankylosing spondylitis. The germline V gene encodes CDR1 SGHRS and CDR2 YFSETQ. The V gene lost 4 bases and the J gene lost 6 bases, with 16 bases spanning the gap. This CDR3 is 14 amino acids long. Each CDR3 protein gets one entry after TCRdb re-called the 5' RACE reads with MiXCR. The sample lists 250,000 to 350,000 distinct CDR3 sequences; 20% were seen once. The chain has TRBV5-1 and TRBJ1-2; possible D gene TRBD1, 6 bases. The sample was blood, either unsorted or a sorted T cell fraction (not recorded which). This TCR derives from a male donor with ankylosing spondylitis or in good health (not recorded which). The CDR3 nucleotides read TGCGCCAGCAGCCAATCTCAGGGGTCAGATGGCTACACCTTC. Protein: CASSQSQGSDGYTF.